Reported below is one TCR beta chain. The CDR3 totals 14 residues. Germline CDR1 reads MNHEY; CDR2 reads SVGAGI. V dropped 3 bases and J dropped 3 bases, with 8 bases sitting between them. The table came from immunoSEQ multiplex PCR; TCRdb's copy has only in-frame clones and leaves some out. The repertoire has under 300,000 clones, about four fifths of them found once; the top ten carry roughly 5.7%. The source of the sample is a study of blood T cell repertoires in COVID-19. Material: peripheral blood. This TCR derives from a man aged 80 or over with acute or convalescent COVID-19. This chain joins TRBV6-5 and TRBJ1-4; D is unresolved. The CDR3 nucleotides read TGTGCCAGCAGTTATTTCCCCTCTAATGAAAAACTGTTTTTT. Amino acids: CASSYFPSNEKLFF.